The clone carrying this T cell receptor (beta chain) was observed many times. Its antigen is unidentified. The data belong to a study of T-cell reconstitution after alpha-beta-depleted transplantation in children. Overall study findings and caveats: Some patients' high day-60 TCRbeta diversity was traced to surviving recipient T cells and thymic progenitors. T cells produced anew were the main source of T-cell counts and diversity one year after transplant. Reports say that about two months after transplant, the alpha-beta T cells came out of several hundred graft clones that had expanded.

This sample's TCRbeta library carried unique molecular identifier barcodes. TCRdb itself ran the PCR reads through MiXCR, one entry per CDR3 protein. This sample has some 200,000 distinct CDR3 sequences, with approximately 6% found just once. The CDR3 length is 13 residues. Germline V gene lookup returns CDR1 PRHDT and CDR2 FYEKMQ (reference sequence). Trimming stripped 0 bases from V and 4 bases from J, with 6 bases between. Sequencing used PBMCs, obtained before TCRalphabeta/CD19-depleted stem cell transplant. This receptor was taken from a girl under two years old with combined immunodeficiency, due to receive a stem cell transplant. The chain couples TRBV13 to TRBJ1-2; D not certain. CDR3 DNA: TGTGCCAGCAGCTTAGGAGTAGGCTATGGCTACACCTTC. Translating it yields CASSLGVGYGYTF. Variable domain in full (rest from reference TRBV13 and TRBJ1-2): AAGVIQSPRHLIKEKRETATLKCYPIPRHDTVYWYQQGPGQDPQFLISFYEKMQSDKGSIPDRFSAQQFSDYHSELNMSSLELGDSALYFCASSLGVGYGYTFGSGTRLTVV.